The present entry profiles one T cell receptor (beta chain) with its context. The antigen is unknown. A read error may account for a junction end that differs from germline. This sample was included in a study of graft-versus-host responses after intestinal transplantation. Study in general: Isolated intestinal, liver-intestinal, or multivisceral transplants had been given to the recipients. Among the recipients, all got anti-thymocyte globulin induction and then tacrolimus and steroids for around three years.

Study conclusions and caveats: Declines in HvG clones occurring early post-transplant were associated with peak circulating GvH clone levels.

Clones were sequenced by immunoSEQ multiplex PCR, and TCRdb holds only the in-frame ones, with some missing. Found here are about 120,000 clones, 85% to 95% of them singletons; the top ten hold roughly 3%. This receptor was obtained from a human donor who received an intestinal transplant. The sequences come from unstimulated CD8+ T cells sorted from spleen or lymph node cells, collected before intestinal transplant.

CDR3 DNA sequence: TGTGCCACCAGCGGAGAGGGATCCCGGCGTAGTACCGGGGAGCTGTTTTTT. Residues: CATSGEGSRRSTGELFF. The gene calls are TRBV15 and TRBJ2-2; maybe TRBD2 (5 bases). Germline CDR1 and CDR2: LNHNV and YYDKDF (reference sequence). The CDR3 has 17 amino acids.